The T cell receptor beta chain under discussion was sequenced for a study of T-cell memory formation after mild COVID-19. In TCRdb, the 5' RACE reads were re-called with MiXCR into one record per CDR3 protein. The sample holds about 140,000 distinct CDR3 sequences; roughly 15% are singletons and the top ten take roughly an eighth. Trimming shortened V by 8 bases and J by 5 bases, and 13 bases separated the two germline ends. There are 13 residues in the CDR3. Germline V CDR1 and CDR2: MNHEY, SMNVEV (reference sequence). This clonotype showed up just a few times. The rearrangement joins TRBV27 to TRBJ2-1; D is uncertain. The specimen sequenced was PBMCs or a T cell subset sorted from them (not recorded which). This TCR came from an adult woman who had mild COVID-19 (a few samples of this study predate the infection). Cell type and time point are not known. The CDR3 reads CASPRTSNNEQFF. The CDR3 coding sequence is TGTGCCAGCCCCCGGACGAGCAACAATGAGCAGTTCTTC.